This T cell receptor beta chain emerged from a study of identifying expanded T cells in peripheral blood. This CDR3 has 15 amino acids. V dropped 4 bases and J dropped 5; count of bases not matched to a gene: 8. Germline CDR1 SGHRS, CDR2 YFSETQ. Broader study findings: Roughly two-week clone count variance significantly increased as total template count grew.

Sequencing was performed with immunoSEQ multiplex PCR; in TCRdb, only in-frame clones are kept and a portion is missing. The sample has approximately 120,000 clones; around 89% are singletons. This clone came up once. The antigen is unknown. The J gene is TRBJ1-4, the V gene TRBV5-1; 7 bases are a match to TRBD1. The sequenced sample was blood. This TCR derives from a person aged 18 to 70 in good health. The CDR3 region has the DNA TGCGCCAGCAGCCCCCTCGTGGGACAGAATGAAAAACTGTTTTTT. Residues: CASSPLVGQNEKLFF.